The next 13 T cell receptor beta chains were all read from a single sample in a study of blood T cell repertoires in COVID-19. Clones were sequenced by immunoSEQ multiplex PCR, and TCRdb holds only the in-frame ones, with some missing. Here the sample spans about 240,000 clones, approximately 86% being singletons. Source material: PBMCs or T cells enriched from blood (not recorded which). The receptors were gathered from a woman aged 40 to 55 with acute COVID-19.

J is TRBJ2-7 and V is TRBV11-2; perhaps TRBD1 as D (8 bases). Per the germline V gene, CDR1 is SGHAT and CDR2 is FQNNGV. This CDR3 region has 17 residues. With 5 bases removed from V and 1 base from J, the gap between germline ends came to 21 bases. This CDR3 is CASSPTDYRGGSYEQYF. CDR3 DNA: TGTGCCAGCAGCCCAACCGACTACAGGGGGGGGTCCTACGAGCAGTACTTC. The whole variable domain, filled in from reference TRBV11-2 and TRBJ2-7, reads EAGVAQSPRYKIIEKRQSVAFWCNPISGHATLYWYQQILGQGPKLLIQFQNNGVVDDSQLPKDRFSAERLKGVDSTLKIQPAKLEDSAVYLCASSPTDYRGGSYEQYFGPGTRLTVT.

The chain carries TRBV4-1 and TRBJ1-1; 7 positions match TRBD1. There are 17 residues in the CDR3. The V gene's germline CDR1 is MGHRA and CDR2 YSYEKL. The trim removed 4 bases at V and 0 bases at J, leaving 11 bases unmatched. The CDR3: CASSPGNGQALNTEAFF. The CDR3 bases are TGCGCCAGCAGCCCGGGGAACGGACAGGCATTGAACACTGAAGCTTTCTTT.

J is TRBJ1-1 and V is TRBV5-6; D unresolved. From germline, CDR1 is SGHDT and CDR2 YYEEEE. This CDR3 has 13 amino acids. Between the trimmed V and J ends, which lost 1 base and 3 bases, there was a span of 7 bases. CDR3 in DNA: TGTGCCAGCAGCTTGCTTTCCTACACTGAAGCTTTCTTT. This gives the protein CASSLLSYTEAFF.

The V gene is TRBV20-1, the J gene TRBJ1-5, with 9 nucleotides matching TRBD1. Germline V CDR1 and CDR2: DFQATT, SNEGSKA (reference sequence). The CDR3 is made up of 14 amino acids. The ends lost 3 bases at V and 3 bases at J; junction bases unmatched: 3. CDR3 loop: CSASGDRDNQPQHF. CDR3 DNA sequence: TGCAGTGCTAGTGGGGACAGGGACAATCAGCCCCAGCATTTT.

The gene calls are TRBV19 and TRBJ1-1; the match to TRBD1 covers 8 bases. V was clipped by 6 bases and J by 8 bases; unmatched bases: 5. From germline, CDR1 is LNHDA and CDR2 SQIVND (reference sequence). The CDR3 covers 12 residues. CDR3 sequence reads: CASRFRGLEAFF. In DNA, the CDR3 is TGTGCCAGTAGATTCAGGGGGCTCGAAGCTTTCTTT.

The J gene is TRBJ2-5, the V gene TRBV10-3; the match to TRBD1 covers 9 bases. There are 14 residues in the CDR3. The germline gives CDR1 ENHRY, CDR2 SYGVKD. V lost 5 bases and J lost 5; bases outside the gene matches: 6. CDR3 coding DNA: TGTGCCATCAGTCAGGGACAGGGTGGCGAGACCCAGTACTTC. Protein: CAISQGQGGETQYF.

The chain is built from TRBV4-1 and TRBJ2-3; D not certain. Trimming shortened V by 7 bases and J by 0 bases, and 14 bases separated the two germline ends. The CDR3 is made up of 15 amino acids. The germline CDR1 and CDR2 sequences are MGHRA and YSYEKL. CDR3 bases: TGCGCCAGCAACCAGAACTATCGAAGCACAGATACGCAGTATTTT. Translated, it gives CASNQNYRSTDTQYF.

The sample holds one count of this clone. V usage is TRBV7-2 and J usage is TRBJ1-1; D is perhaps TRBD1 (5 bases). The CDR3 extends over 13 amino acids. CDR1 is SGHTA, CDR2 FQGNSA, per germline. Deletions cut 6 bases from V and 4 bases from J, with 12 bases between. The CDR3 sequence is CASSAGLGTEAFF. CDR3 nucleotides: TGTGCCAGCAGTGCAGGGTTGGGCACTGAAGCTTTCTTT.

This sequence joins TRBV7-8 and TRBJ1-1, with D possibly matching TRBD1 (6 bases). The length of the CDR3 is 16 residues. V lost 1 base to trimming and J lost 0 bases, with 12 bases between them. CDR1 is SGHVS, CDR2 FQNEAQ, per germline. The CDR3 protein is CASSLVTGQLNTEAFF. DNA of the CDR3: TGTGCCAGCAGCTTAGTGACAGGACAATTGAACACTGAAGCTTTCTTT. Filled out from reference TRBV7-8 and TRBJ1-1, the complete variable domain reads GAGVSQSPRYKVAKRGQDVALRCDPISGHVSLFWYQQALGQGPEFLTYFQNEAQLDKSGLPSDRFFAERPEGSVSTLKIQRTQQEDSAVYLCASSLVTGQLNTEAFFGQGTRLTVV.

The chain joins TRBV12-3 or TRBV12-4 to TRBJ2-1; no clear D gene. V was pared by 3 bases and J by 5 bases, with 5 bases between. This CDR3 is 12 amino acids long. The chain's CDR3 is CASSFQNNEQFF. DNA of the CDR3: TGTGCCAGCAGTTTTCAGAACAATGAGCAGTTCTTC.

The CDR3 is CASSFGLQGETQYF. For the CDR3, the DNA is TGTGCCAGCAGCTTCGGGCTCCAGGGGGAGACCCAGTACTTC. The chain is built from TRBV9 and TRBJ2-5; D may be TRBD1 (6 bases). In germline, CDR1 is SGDLS, CDR2 YYNGEE. V was clipped by 4 bases and J by 5 bases, with 15 bases between them. CDR3 length: 14 residues. The whole variable domain, remainder taken from reference TRBV9 and TRBJ2-5, is DSGVTQTPKHLITATGQRVTLRCSPRSGDLSVYWYQQSLDQGLQFLIQYYNGEERAKGNILERFSAQQFPDLHSELNLSSLELGDSALYFCASSFGLQGETQYFGPGTRLLVL.

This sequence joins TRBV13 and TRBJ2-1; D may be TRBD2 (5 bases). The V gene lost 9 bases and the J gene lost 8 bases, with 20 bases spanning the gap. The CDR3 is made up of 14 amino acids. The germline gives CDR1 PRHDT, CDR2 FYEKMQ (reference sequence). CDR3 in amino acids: CASTPGTGLDEQFF. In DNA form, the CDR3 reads TGTGCCAGTACCCCTGGTACGGGGTTGGATGAGCAGTTCTTC.

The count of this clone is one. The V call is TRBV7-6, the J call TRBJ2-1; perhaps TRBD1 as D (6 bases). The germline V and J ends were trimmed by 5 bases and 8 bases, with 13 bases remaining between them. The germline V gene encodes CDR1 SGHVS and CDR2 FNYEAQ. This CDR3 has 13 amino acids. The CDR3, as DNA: TGTGCCAGCAGCGCACACAGGGTTGATGAGCAGTTCTTC. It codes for CASSAHRVDEQFF.